Presented here are 13 T cell receptor beta chains from one specimen sequenced in a study of blood T cell repertoires in COVID-19. Assay: immunoSEQ multiplex PCR; the TCRdb copy retains only in-frame clones and omits some. The table shows about 60,000 clones, with around 90% occurring only once. Sequences were obtained from peripheral blood. The receptor set was obtained from a man in his fifties or sixties with acute or convalescent COVID-19.

V usage is TRBV27 and J usage is TRBJ2-4; D possibly corresponds to TRBD1 (5 bases). Between the trimmed V and J ends, which lost 6 bases and 2 bases, there was a span of 20 bases. Germline V gives CDR1 MNHEY, CDR2 SMNVEV (reference sequence). The CDR3 runs to 17 residues. The CDR3 loop reads CASRSSSQGFSKNIQYF. CDR3 bases: TGTGCCAGCAGATCCTCTTCCCAGGGATTCTCCAAAAACATTCAGTACTTC.

The chain has TRBV30 and TRBJ2-7; 15 nucleotides align to TRBD2. The trim removed 3 bases at V and 2 bases at J, leaving 11 bases unmatched. Germline V gene lookup returns CDR1 GTSNPN and CDR2 SVGIG (reference sequence). The CDR3 is 18 residues long. CDR3 coding DNA: TGTGCCTGGAGGTCTACGGGACTAGCGGGAGGTGGGGCCTACGAGCAGTACTTC. Translation gives CAWRSTGLAGGGAYEQYF.

This clone was seen a single time. The rearrangement joins TRBV28 to TRBJ2-3; 8 positions agree with TRBD2. There are 16 residues in the CDR3. V was pared by 1 base and J by 7 bases, with 10 bases of the junction left unmatched. Germline lookup yields CDR1 MDHEN and CDR2 SYDVKM. The CDR3 DNA follows: TGTGCCAGCAGTTTATTAGTAGCGGGACCCCCCTATACGCAGTATTTT. This sequence encodes CASSLLVAGPPYTQYF.

The chain has TRBV6-2 or TRBV6-3 and TRBJ2-7; the match to TRBD2 covers 10 bases. The CDR3 has 14 amino acids. The trim removed 4 bases at V and 4 bases at J, leaving 4 bases unmatched. The germline V gene encodes CDR1 MNHEY and CDR2 SVGEGT. CDR3 nucleotides: TGTGCCAGCAGTTGGCTAGCGGGAGCGTACGAGCAGTACTTC. This codes for CASSWLAGAYEQYF.

The chain uses TRBV13 and TRBJ1-2; TRBD1 matches at 8 bases. The CDR3 is 16 amino acids. CDR1 and CDR2 from the germline V gene are PRHDT and FYEKMQ (reference sequence). J gave up 0 bases and V 3 bases, and 6 bases lay outside the gene matches. CDR3 sequence: CASSLRQGISNYGYTF. In DNA, the CDR3 is TGTGCCAGCAGCTTGCGACAGGGGATATCTAACTATGGCTACACCTTC.

This clone was found a few times. The CDR3 is CASSPRTGGYEQYF. The CDR3 DNA reads as TGCGCCAGCAGCCCCCGGACAGGGGGTTACGAGCAGTACTTC. The V and J genes are TRBV5-1 and TRBJ2-7; 10 positions agree with TRBD1. V was pared by 4 bases and J by 4 bases, with 5 bases of the junction left unmatched. CDR3 length: 14 residues. In germline, CDR1 is SGHRS, CDR2 YFSETQ.

This clone was detected only a few times. V usage is TRBV30 and J usage is TRBJ2-5; 11 nucleotides match TRBD2. The V and J ends lost 5 bases and 3 bases, in that order; junction bases with no gene match: 5. The V gene's germline CDR1 is GTSNPN and CDR2 SVGIG (reference sequence). CDR3 length equals 14 residues. The CDR3, as DNA: TGTGCCTGGTCCTCGACTAGCGGGAAAGAGACCCAGTACTTC. This sequence encodes CAWSSTSGKETQYF. Complete variable domain (other parts from reference TRBV30 and TRBJ2-5): SQTIHQWPATLVQPVGSPLSLECTVEGTSNPNLYWYRQAAGRGLQLLFYSVGIGQISSEVPQNLSASRPQDRQFILSSKKLLLSDSGFYLCAWSSTSGKETQYFGPGTRLLVL.

This clone has just a few counts. This rearrangement joins TRBV5-1 to TRBJ2-2, with 8 bases fitting TRBD1. With 4 bases clipped from V and 2 bases from J, the junction kept 4 bases outside the gene matches. From germline, CDR1 is SGHRS and CDR2 YFSETQ. The CDR3 has 15 residues. This CDR3 reads CASSRGQGNTGELFF. The CDR3, as DNA: TGCGCCAGCAGCCGCGGACAGGGCAACACCGGGGAGCTGTTTTTT. Based on the CDR3 plus reference TRBV5-1 and TRBJ2-2, the full variable domain is KAGVTQTPRYLIKTRGQQVTLSCSPISGHRSVSWYQQTPGQGLQFLFEYFSETQRNKGNFPGRFSGRQFSNSRSEMNVSTLELGDSALYLCASSRGQGNTGELFFGEGSRLTVL.

This chain connects TRBV29-1 to TRBJ1-3; 10 bases are shared with TRBD1. This CDR3 has 16 residues. V was clipped by 5 bases and J by 2 bases; unmatched bases: 9. Germline V gene lookup returns CDR1 SQVTM and CDR2 ANQGSEA. CDR3 protein: CSVRDRGRGAGNTIYF. CDR3 DNA sequence: TGCAGCGTTCGTGACAGGGGGCGAGGAGCTGGAAACACCATATATTTT.

The V gene is TRBV14, the J gene TRBJ2-1; 11 bases are a match to TRBD2. J was trimmed by 7 bases and V by 7 bases; bases with no gene match: 9. Germline V CDR1 and CDR2: SGHDN, FVKESK. CDR3 length: 15 residues. CDR3 sequence: CASIHSGRAENEQFF. The DNA for the CDR3 is TGTGCCAGCATACATAGCGGGAGGGCCGAAAATGAGCAGTTCTTC.

This clone was recorded a few times. The J gene is TRBJ1-1, the V gene TRBV7-8, with 7 bases lining up with TRBD1. CDR1 is SGHVS and CDR2 is FQNEAQ in the germline V gene. V shed 5 bases and J 1 base; nucleotides not matched to a gene: 10. This CDR3 spans 16 amino acids. CDR3 coding DNA: TGTGCCAGCAGCCGGAGGGGGCGGGGAGAGAACACTGAAGCTTTCTTT. Translated, it gives CASSRRGRGENTEAFF.

This clone was detected a few times. The chain is built from TRBV28 and TRBJ2-2, with 12 bases lining up with TRBD2. The germline V gene encodes CDR1 MDHEN and CDR2 SYDVKM. There are 19 residues in the CDR3. Trimming removed 5 bases from V and 5 bases from J; junction bases left unmatched: 15. The CDR3 DNA reads as TGTGCCAGCAGTCCCCGGGCCTTTCTAGCGGGAGGGTTAACCGGGGAGCTGTTTTTT. This sequence encodes CASSPRAFLAGGLTGELFF.

The J gene is TRBJ1-6, the V gene TRBV7-9; 8 nucleotides agree with TRBD1. The V segment lost 5 bases and the J segment 7 bases; nucleotides outside the gene matches: 7. The CDR3 runs 15 residues. Germline assignment: CDR1 SEHNR and CDR2 FQNEAQ (reference sequence). The CDR3, as DNA: TGTGCCAGCAGCAACACAGGGGGTTTCAATTCACCCCTCCACTTT. Amino acid sequence: CASSNTGGFNSPLHF.